This entry lists 31 T cell receptor beta chains sequenced from one sample in a study of blood T cell repertoires in COVID-19. Using immunoSEQ multiplex PCR, the repertoire was profiled, and TCRdb retains in-frame clones only, with some absent. The sample includes more than 95,000 clones, approximately 91% of them seen just once. Specimen: peripheral blood. The receptor source for this set is a woman older than 75 with acute or convalescent COVID-19.

This chain uses TRBV18 with TRBJ1-1, with D perhaps matching TRBD1 (6 bases). The germline V and J ends were trimmed by 2 bases and 1 base, with 8 bases remaining between them. Germline V CDR1 and CDR2: KGHSH, LQKENI. The CDR3 is 14 residues long. DNA for the CDR3: TGTGCCAGCTCACCAATCAGGGGGAACACTGAAGCTTTCTTT. Its protein product is CASSPIRGNTEAFF. The whole variable domain, filled in from reference TRBV18 and TRBJ1-1, reads NAGVMQNPRHLVRRRGQEARLRCSPMKGHSHVYWYRQLPEEGLKFMVYLQKENIIDESGMPKERFSAEFPKEGPSILRIQQVVRGDSAAYFCASSPIRGNTEAFFGQGTRLTVV.

The genes are TRBV5-6 and TRBJ1-2, with 11 bases fitting TRBD1. The CDR3 loop spans 18 amino acids. The germline CDR1 and CDR2 sequences are SGHDT and YYEEEE. V gave up 4 bases and J gave up 3 bases; unmatched junction bases: 14. The CDR3 nucleotides read TGTGCCAGCAGCGCCGGACAGGGGGCCTCCCGGGTGGACTATGGCTACACCTTC. Translating it yields CASSAGQGASRVDYGYTF.

This clone showed up just a few times. The chain is built from TRBV19 and TRBJ2-2; 9 bases agree with TRBD1. The CDR3 sequence is 15 residues long. Germline V gene sequence: CDR1 LNHDA, CDR2 SQIVND (reference sequence). The V gene end was trimmed by 9 bases and the J gene end by 1 base; junction bases not matched to a gene: 6. CDR3 residues: CASATGQGNTGELFF. As DNA, the CDR3 is TGTGCCAGCGCAACGGGACAGGGGAACACCGGGGAGCTGTTTTTT. The full variable domain, in which reference TRBV19 and TRBJ2-2 provide the parts outside the CDR3, is DGGITQSPKYLFRKEGQNVTLSCEQNLNHDAMYWYRQDPGQGLRLIYYSQIVNDFQKGDIAEGYSVSREKKESFPLTVTSAQKNPTAFYLCASATGQGNTGELFFGEGSRLTVL.

V gene TRBV2 combines with J gene TRBJ1-5, with 7 bases matching TRBD1. The CDR3 spans 15 residues. Germline CDR1 reads SNHLY; CDR2 reads FYNNEI. Trimming took 5 bases from V and 4 from J; bases not matched to a gene: 8. The CDR3 sequence: CASSFRDSVNQPQHF. In nucleotides, the CDR3 is TGTGCCAGCAGTTTCCGGGACAGCGTTAATCAGCCCCAGCATTTT. Drawing the rest from reference TRBV2 and TRBJ1-5, the complete variable domain is EPEVTQTPSHQVTQMGQEVILRCVPISNHLYFYWYRQILGQKVEFLVSFYNNEISEKSEIFDDQFSVERPDGSNFTLKIRSTKLEDSAMYFCASSFRDSVNQPQHFGDGTRLSIL.

The chain combines TRBV10-3 with TRBJ1-1; possibly TRBD1 for D (5 bases). The germline V gene has CDR1 ENHRY and CDR2 SYGVKD. The length of the CDR3 is 11 residues. The V gene lost 4 bases and the J gene lost 6 bases, with 6 bases spanning the gap. The CDR3 loop is CAISGGAEAFF. The DNA of the CDR3 is TGTGCCATCAGTGGGGGGGCTGAAGCTTTCTTT.

The chain couples TRBV5-4 to TRBJ2-3; TRBD2 agrees at 8 bases. Trimming removed 3 bases from V and 3 bases from J; junction bases left unmatched: 9. This CDR3 is built from 16 residues. Germline V lookup: CDR1 SGHNT, CDR2 YYREEE (reference sequence). CDR3 coding DNA: TGTGCCAGCAGCTCCCGGGTAGCGGGGTCTACAGATACGCAGTATTTT. Protein: CASSSRVAGSTDTQYF.

The chain joins TRBV11-3 to TRBJ2-2; no clear D gene. V dropped 0 bases and J dropped 6 bases, with 5 bases sitting between them. This CDR3 region has 13 residues. Germline V gene data show CDR1 as SGHNT and CDR2 as YENEEA. The chain's CDR3 is CASSLDISGELFF. The CDR3 DNA reads TGTGCCAGCAGCTTAGATATCTCCGGGGAGCTGTTTTTT. Together with reference TRBV11-3 and TRBJ2-2, the CDR3 gives the full variable domain: EAGVVQSPRYKIIEKKQPVAFWCNPISGHNTLYWYLQNLGQGPELLIRYENEEAVDDSQLPKDRFSAERLKGVDSTLKIQPAELGDSAVYLCASSLDISGELFFGEGSRLTVL.

The CDR3 protein is CASSRPGGGGEQYF. The CDR3 DNA reads as TGTGCCAGCAGCCGGCCGGGGGGAGGAGGCGAGCAGTACTTC. The genes are TRBV9 and TRBJ2-7; 7 bases match TRBD2. J gave up 6 bases and V 4 bases, and 10 bases lay outside the gene matches. Per germline, CDR1 SGDLS and CDR2 YYNGEE. The CDR3 extends over 14 amino acids. Drawing the rest from reference TRBV9 and TRBJ2-7, the complete variable domain is DSGVTQTPKHLITATGQRVTLRCSPRSGDLSVYWYQQSLDQGLQFLIQYYNGEERAKGNILERFSAQQFPDLHSELNLSSLELGDSALYFCASSRPGGGGEQYFGPGTRLTVT.

This rearrangement joins TRBV9 to TRBJ1-1, with TRBD1 identical over 7 bases. V was pared by 0 bases and J by 3 bases, with 5 bases of the junction left unmatched. Germline CDR1 is SGDLS and CDR2 is YYNGEE. This CDR3 spans 15 amino acids. The CDR3, as DNA: TGTGCCAGCAGCGTAGAGGGGGCGCGGGACACTGAAGCTTTCTTT. Protein: CASSVEGARDTEAFF. Filled out from reference TRBV9 and TRBJ1-1, the complete variable domain reads DSGVTQTPKHLITATGQRVTLRCSPRSGDLSVYWYQQSLDQGLQFLIQYYNGEERAKGNILERFSAQQFPDLHSELNLSSLELGDSALYFCASSVEGARDTEAFFGQGTRLTVV.

V is TRBV5-1 and J is TRBJ2-2, with a possible D match to TRBD2 (5 bases). V was cut by 0 bases and J by 5 bases, with 14 bases left in between. The CDR3 is made up of 16 amino acids. Germline lookup yields CDR1 SGHRS and CDR2 YFSETQ. This CDR3 is CASSLEGRSGTGELFF. For the CDR3, the DNA is TGCGCCAGCAGCTTGGAGGGCCGGTCGGGGACCGGGGAGCTGTTTTTT.

This clone has only one observation. J is TRBJ2-7 and V is TRBV5-1, with D tentatively TRBD1 (5 bases). Trimming shortened V by 0 bases and J by 3 bases, and 13 bases separated the two germline ends. Germline V CDR1 and CDR2: SGHRS, YFSETQ. The CDR3 length is 15 residues. The CDR3 coding sequence is TGCGCCAGCAGCTTGGGGTTACAGGAACACTACGAGCAGTACTTC. It specifies CASSLGLQEHYEQYF.

V gene TRBV5-1 combines with J gene TRBJ2-7; 11 nucleotides line up with TRBD2. CDR1 is SGHRS and CDR2 is YFSETQ in the germline V gene. V shed 1 base, J shed 1 base, and the junction held 10 bases outside the gene matches. The CDR3 totals 18 residues. This chain's CDR3 is CASSLTQLLAGESYEQYF. The CDR3 region has the DNA TGCGCCAGCAGCTTGACCCAACTACTAGCGGGGGAGTCCTACGAGCAGTACTTC.

This chain uses TRBV18 with TRBJ2-7; possibly TRBD2 for D (6 bases). Germline-derived CDR1 and CDR2 are KGHSH and LQKENI. The V end lost 5 bases, the J end lost 0 bases, and 8 bases lay between the germline ends. The CDR3 is made up of 13 amino acids. CDR3 amino acids: CASSGGLSYEQYF. The CDR3 DNA reads as TGTGCCAGCTCAGGGGGACTCTCCTACGAGCAGTACTTC.

J is TRBJ1-5 and V is TRBV2; no definite D call. Trimming left V 3 bases short and J 7 bases short, with 10 bases between. The CDR3 is made up of 13 amino acids. The germline V gene has CDR1 SNHLY and CDR2 FYNNEI. CDR3 residues: CASSEAPRQPQHF. The CDR3 region has the DNA TGTGCCAGCAGTGAGGCTCCCAGGCAGCCCCAGCATTTT.

The chain employs TRBV2 and TRBJ2-1, with TRBD1 matching 8 bases. Germline V gene lookup returns CDR1 SNHLY and CDR2 FYNNEI. CDR3 size: 14 residues. Trimming cost V 5 bases and J 9 bases; bases outside gene matches: 9. CDR3 bases: TGTGCCAGCAGTTCCGGGACAGGTGCTTCTGAGCAGTTCTTC. Its translation: CASSSGTGASEQFF.

The chain is built from TRBV5-1 and TRBJ2-1; a possible D gene is TRBD1 (6 bases). V was shortened by 0 bases and J by 6 bases, with 10 bases between the two germline ends. The germline V gene has CDR1 SGHRS and CDR2 YFSETQ. CDR3 length: 14 amino acids. CDR3: CASSLGGLGNEQFF. The CDR3 DNA is TGCGCCAGCAGCTTGGGGGGGCTGGGCAATGAGCAGTTCTTC.

CDR3 nucleotides: TGTGCCAGTAGTAGGACAGGGGGCTACGAGCAGTACTTC. This translates into CASSRTGGYEQYF. The chain recombines TRBV19 with TRBJ2-7; 10 nucleotides match TRBD1. Germline V lookup: CDR1 LNHDA, CDR2 SQIVND (reference sequence). Trimming at V came to 4 bases and at J to 3 bases, leaving 0 bases not matched to a gene. This CDR3 is 13 amino acids long.

This clone has a single count. This chain connects TRBV1 to TRBJ1-3; the table names TRBD1, a call not compared with the DNA. TRBV1 represents a pseudogene. This CDR3 contains 16 residues. The CDR3 here is CTSSQALRVSGNTIYF. Here the CDR3 DNA reads TGCACCAGCAGCCAAGCTCTCAGGGTCTCTGGAAACACCATATATTTT.

This clone occurred a few times. The chain links TRBV3-1 (or the pseudogene TRBV3-2) to TRBJ1-6; TRBD1 agrees at 7 bases. Trimming removed 3 bases from V and 7 bases from J; junction bases left unmatched: 3. CDR3 length: 14 amino acids. From germline, CDR1 is LGHDT and CDR2 YNNKEL (reference sequence). CDR3 loop: CASSQGTVNSPLHF. CDR3 in DNA: TGTGCCAGCAGCCAGGGGACAGTGAATTCACCCCTCCACTTT.

This chain links TRBV4-3 with TRBJ2-7; D is unclear. This CDR3 has 12 amino acids. Germline values: CDR1 LGHNA, CDR2 YSLEER. V gave up 5 bases and J gave up 5 bases, with 10 bases separating them. The CDR3 DNA reads as TGCGCCAGCAGCGGCAGGCCCAACGAGCAGTACTTC. This translates into CASSGRPNEQYF.

The chain employs TRBV3-1 (or the pseudogene TRBV3-2) and TRBJ2-3; 9 nucleotides agree with TRBD2. The CDR3 is 16 amino acids. The ends lost 0 bases at V and 3 bases at J; junction bases unmatched: 4. Germline loops: CDR1 LGHDT, CDR2 YNNKEL (reference sequence). CDR3 residues: CASSQEWLAGTDTQYF. The CDR3 DNA follows: TGTGCCAGCAGCCAAGAGTGGCTAGCGGGAACAGATACGCAGTATTTT.

The count of this clone is one. The rearrangement uses TRBV9 and TRBJ2-2, with a tentative D call TRBD1 (5 bases). The V gene's germline CDR1 is SGDLS and CDR2 YYNGEE. Trimming cost V 3 bases and J 4 bases, with 16 bases left between them. CDR3 length equals 16 residues. For the CDR3, the DNA is TGTGCCAGCAGCGAGGCCGCGACAGCCTTCACCGGGGAGCTGTTTTTT. Protein product: CASSEAATAFTGELFF.

In this sample, this clone turned up once. This sample includes further DNA sequences coding for the same CDR3. The gene calls are TRBV5-1 and TRBJ1-4; TRBD1 matches at 8 bases. Germline V gives CDR1 SGHRS, CDR2 YFSETQ. V dropped 0 bases and J dropped 8; count of bases not matched to a gene: 6. The CDR3 is 15 amino acids. The CDR3 DNA reads as TGCGCCAGCAGCTTGGCCGGCACAGGGGGGGAAAAACTGTTTTTT. It encodes CASSLAGTGGEKLFF.

The chain combines TRBV4-2 with TRBJ1-6; 9 bases line up with TRBD1. The J segment lost 7 bases and the V segment lost 0 bases, leaving 4 bases of the junction unmatched. Per the germline V gene, CDR1 is LGHNA and CDR2 is YNFKEQ. CDR3 length: 16 residues. This CDR3 is CASSQDRDRANSPLHF. CDR3 in DNA: TGTGCCAGCAGCCAAGATAGGGACAGGGCGAATTCACCCCTCCACTTT.

The rearrangement uses TRBV3-1 (or the pseudogene TRBV3-2) and TRBJ2-7; possibly TRBD2 for D (6 bases). Germline V gives CDR1 LGHDT, CDR2 YNNKEL (reference sequence). The germline V and J ends were trimmed by 5 bases and 3 bases, with 14 bases remaining between them. The CDR3 loop spans 14 amino acids. The CDR3 reads CASSSGLSNYEQYF. The CDR3 nucleotides are TGTGCCAGCAGCTCTGGACTATCCAACTACGAGCAGTACTTC.

The chain recombines TRBV7-2 with TRBJ1-5; D unresolved. The CDR3 is made up of 13 amino acids. From germline, CDR1 is SGHTA and CDR2 FQGNSA. V was shortened by 5 bases and J by 7 bases, with 12 bases between the two germline ends. The CDR3 DNA reads as TGTGCCAGCAGCCTTGTAAACCGGCAGCCCCAGCATTTT. It yields the protein CASSLVNRQPQHF.

In this sample, this clone turned up once. The chain combines TRBV3-1 (or the pseudogene TRBV3-2) with TRBJ2-7, with D uncertain. The germline V gene has CDR1 LGHDT and CDR2 YNNKEL (reference sequence). V lost 1 base and J 0 bases, leaving 10 bases between the germline ends. This CDR3 region has 15 residues. The CDR3 spells CASSQVADSSYEQYF. CDR3 nucleotide sequence: TGTGCCAGCAGCCAAGTGGCGGATAGCTCCTACGAGCAGTACTTC.

The CDR3 reads CASSTKDRGTEAFF. Written as DNA, the CDR3 is TGTGCCAGCTCAACCAAGGACAGGGGAACTGAAGCTTTCTTT. The chain uses TRBV18 and TRBJ1-1; TRBD1 agrees at 9 bases. V gave up 5 bases and J gave up 5 bases; unmatched junction bases: 6. CDR3 length: 14 amino acids. Germline loops: CDR1 KGHSH, CDR2 LQKENI.

The gene calls are TRBV27 and TRBJ1-1, with 10 bases matching TRBD1. Losses at the gene ends were 6 bases for V and 0 bases for J; bases not matched to a gene: 13. Germline values: CDR1 MNHEY, CDR2 SMNVEV (reference sequence). The CDR3 extends over 18 amino acids. CDR3 DNA: TGTGCCAGCAGGAAAGGACAGGGGGTGACAGTCATGAACACTGAAGCTTTCTTT. It is translated as CASRKGQGVTVMNTEAFF.

This chain connects TRBV19 to TRBJ2-5; 7 bases agree with TRBD2. CDR1 LNHDA and CDR2 SQIVND come from the germline V gene (reference sequence). V lost 3 bases, J lost 1 base, and 5 bases stayed unmatched. This CDR3 has 15 residues. The DNA for the CDR3 is TGTGCCAGTAGTATGACGTTAGCGGGCCAAGAGACCCAGTACTTC. Translating it yields CASSMTLAGQETQYF.

The chain has TRBV29-1 and TRBJ2-5; 12 positions agree with TRBD2. This CDR3 is built from 16 residues. The V gene end was trimmed by 8 bases and the J gene end by 5 bases; junction bases not matched to a gene: 15. Germline-derived CDR1 and CDR2 are SQVTM and ANQGSEA. DNA for the CDR3: TGCAGCATCTCACCACCCCTAGCGGGGGGGTTGGAGACCCAGTACTTC. This gives the protein CSISPPLAGGLETQYF.